The 24 T cell receptor beta chains below all came from one sample that was sequenced in a study of T cell responses to AZD1222 COVID-19 vaccine. TCRdb's copy holds only in-frame clones and misses some; the assay was immunoSEQ multiplex PCR. Here the sample spans 100,000 or so clones, roughly 90% being singletons. This sample comprised peripheral blood, obtained on day 0 of AZD1222 vaccination. The receptors originated from an adult in good health.

This clone was recorded only once. This chain joins TRBV9 and TRBJ2-3; D possibly corresponds to TRBD1 (6 bases). The germline gives CDR1 SGDLS, CDR2 YYNGEE. CDR3 size: 16 residues. With 0 bases removed from V and 2 bases from J, the gap between germline ends came to 13 bases. The CDR3 here is CASSVDFQGFTDTQYF. The CDR3, as DNA: TGTGCCAGCAGCGTAGATTTTCAGGGGTTCACAGATACGCAGTATTTT.

The rearrangement joins TRBV28 to TRBJ2-7; TRBD1 matches at 8 bases. The CDR3 totals 15 residues. The V and J ends lost 6 bases and 5 bases, in that order; junction bases with no gene match: 12. CDR1 MDHEN and CDR2 SYDVKM come from the germline V gene. CDR3 region: CASSDYGQGRHEQYF. The CDR3 DNA sequence: TGTGCCAGCAGCGATTATGGACAGGGAAGACACGAGCAGTACTTC.

The V and J genes are TRBV5-6 and TRBJ1-2, with TRBD1 matching 9 bases. The CDR3 has 15 amino acids. Unmatched junction bases numbered 6, after V lost 4 bases and J lost 2 bases. CDR1 is SGHDT and CDR2 is YYEEEE in the germline V gene. This CDR3 is CASSIGTGRNYGYTF. The CDR3 bases are TGTGCCAGCAGCATCGGGACAGGGAGGAACTATGGCTACACCTTC.

The chain carries TRBV7-2 and TRBJ1-2; D uncertain. Germline values: CDR1 SGHTA, CDR2 FQGNSA. V lost 0 bases to trimming and J lost 3 bases, with 8 bases between them. CDR3 size: 14 residues. The CDR3 DNA sequence: TGTGCCAGCAGCTTAGCTGTCATGGACTATGGCTACACCTTC. Amino acid sequence: CASSLAVMDYGYTF.

The V and J genes are TRBV9 and TRBJ1-1; the D is unclear. Germline V gene sequence: CDR1 SGDLS, CDR2 YYNGEE. The CDR3 length is 14 residues. Trimming stripped 1 base from V and 1 base from J, with 8 bases between. CDR3 sequence: CASSVSFENTEAFF. CDR3 in DNA: TGTGCCAGCAGCGTATCCTTTGAGAACACTGAAGCTTTCTTT.

V usage is TRBV3-1 (or the pseudogene TRBV3-2) and J usage is TRBJ1-2; D not resolved. The V end lost 3 bases, the J end lost 3 bases, and 14 bases lay between the germline ends. The CDR3 runs 15 residues. The germline CDR1 and CDR2 sequences are LGHDT and YNNKEL (reference sequence). In DNA, the CDR3 is TGTGCCAGCAGCCAGGACCCGCGGGGATACTATGGCTACACCTTC. It translates to CASSQDPRGYYGYTF.

The sample holds a few counts of this clone. The chain combines TRBV15 with TRBJ1-5; maybe TRBD1 (6 bases). The CDR3 runs 16 residues. Trimming cost V 0 bases and J 4 bases, with 13 bases left between them. Germline loops: CDR1 LNHNV, CDR2 YYDKDF (reference sequence). The DNA of the CDR3 is TGTGCCACCAGCAGAGATTCCGGGGGCGCGAATCAGCCCCAGCATTTT. Translated: CATSRDSGGANQPQHF.

The chain recombines TRBV16 with TRBJ1-2; D possibly corresponds to TRBD1 (5 bases). Germline CDR1 is KGHSY and CDR2 is FQNENV. The CDR3 is 15 amino acids. V gave up 4 bases and J gave up 0 bases, with 12 bases separating them. The CDR3 nucleotides read TGTGCCAGCAGCCTCAGGACATCGGCTAACTATGGCTACACCTTC. Protein sequence: CASSLRTSANYGYTF.

The chain couples TRBV6-2 or TRBV6-3 to TRBJ2-7; D unresolved. Trimming cost V 4 bases and J 5 bases, with 15 bases left between them. The CDR3 is 14 residues long. CDR1 and CDR2 (germline): MNHEY, SVGEGT. The CDR3 loop reads CASSSRFSRHEQYF. Here the CDR3 DNA reads TGTGCCAGCAGTTCCCGCTTCTCTCGCCACGAGCAGTACTTC.

The V gene is TRBV14, the J gene TRBJ2-7; D is unclear. Germline V gene lookup returns CDR1 SGHDN and CDR2 FVKESK. Trimming cost V 0 bases and J 4 bases, with 7 bases left between them. The CDR3 runs to 13 residues. The CDR3 sequence: CASSQEWFYEQYF. Written as DNA, the CDR3 is TGTGCCAGCAGCCAAGAGTGGTTTTACGAGCAGTACTTC.

The chain uses TRBV6-1 and TRBJ2-1; TRBD2 might be the D (6 bases). Trimming took 1 base from V and 15 from J, leaving 22 bases between them. The CDR3 runs 15 residues. Germline CDR1 reads MNHNS; CDR2 reads SASEGT. Here the CDR3 DNA reads TGTGCCAGCAGTGAAGGTCCCGGGAAGCGGGTAGGTCGGTTCTTC. Its translation is CASSEGPGKRVGRFF.

The rearrangement uses TRBV5-1 and TRBJ1-5; the D is unclear. The germline V and J ends were trimmed by 4 bases and 1 base, with 15 bases remaining between them. This CDR3 region has 16 residues. Germline V gene data show CDR1 as SGHRS and CDR2 as YFSETQ. CDR3 DNA sequence: TGCGCCAGCAGCATAGACCCTTCGAGGAGCAATCAGCCCCAGCATTTT. Its translation is CASSIDPSRSNQPQHF.

This clone appeared a single time. J is TRBJ2-7 and V is TRBV5-5, with 12 nucleotides matching TRBD2. In germline, CDR1 is SGHKS, CDR2 YYEKEE (reference sequence). The CDR3 spans 14 residues. The V segment lost 3 bases and the J segment 7 bases; nucleotides outside the gene matches: 5. This chain's CDR3 is CASSWGLAGLEQYF. CDR3 nucleotide sequence: TGTGCCAGCAGCTGGGGACTAGCGGGCCTTGAGCAGTACTTC.

The chain carries TRBV9 and TRBJ2-1; 9 bases match TRBD1. The CDR3 runs 15 residues. Per the germline V gene, CDR1 is SGDLS and CDR2 is YYNGEE. V shed 2 bases and J 7 bases; nucleotides not matched to a gene: 7. The CDR3 sequence: CASSVSGTGRNEQFF. The CDR3 DNA is TGTGCCAGCAGCGTCTCCGGGACAGGGAGGAATGAGCAGTTCTTC.

The J gene is TRBJ1-1, the V gene TRBV7-8, with TRBD1 matching 7 bases. Germline trimming cut 4 bases from V and 5 bases from J; bases unmatched to any gene: 10. CDR1 SGHVS and CDR2 FQNEAQ come from the germline V gene. The CDR3 contains 15 residues. This CDR3 reads CASSSWDSDRTEAFF. CDR3 DNA: TGTGCCAGCAGCTCCTGGGACAGCGATCGTACTGAAGCTTTCTTT. The complete variable domain, with remaining parts taken from reference TRBV7-8 and TRBJ1-1, reads GAGVSQSPRYKVAKRGQDVALRCDPISGHVSLFWYQQALGQGPEFLTYFQNEAQLDKSGLPSDRFFAERPEGSVSTLKIQRTQQEDSAVYLCASSSWDSDRTEAFFGQGTRLTVV.

This clone was counted a few times. The chain recombines TRBV5-1 with TRBJ2-3; D gene uncertain. There are 12 residues in the CDR3. The V gene's germline CDR1 is SGHRS and CDR2 YFSETQ. Deletions cut 0 bases from V and 6 bases from J, with 5 bases between. DNA of the CDR3: TGCGCCAGCAGCTTGGTTGATGATACGCAGTATTTT. This gives the protein CASSLVDDTQYF.

V is TRBV27 and J is TRBJ2-2, with a weak D call TRBD2 (6 bases). CDR3 size: 16 residues. V lost 4 bases and J 4 bases, leaving 16 bases between the germline ends. Germline CDR1 is MNHEY and CDR2 is SMNVEV (reference sequence). The CDR3 DNA reads as TGTGCCAGCAGTTCGGGACTGAGAGTTAGCACCGGGGAGCTGTTTTTT. Its protein product is CASSSGLRVSTGELFF.

CDR3 loop: CSVTSALRGFDEQYF. DNA for the CDR3: TGCAGCGTTACTAGCGCCCTGCGGGGATTCGACGAGCAGTACTTC. The gene calls are TRBV29-1 and TRBJ2-7, with TRBD2 matching 7 bases. The CDR3 sequence is 15 residues long. Germline-derived CDR1 and CDR2 are SQVTM and ANQGSEA. J lost 5 bases, V lost 5 bases, and 15 bases had no gene match.

The chain carries TRBV28 and TRBJ1-1; no firm D call. Germline CDR1 MDHEN, CDR2 SYDVKM. The ends were cut back, 7 bases at V and 5 bases at J, with 8 bases in the middle. The CDR3 is 11 residues long. The CDR3 protein is CASNEGTEAFF. As DNA, the CDR3 is TGTGCCAGCAATGAAGGAACTGAAGCTTTCTTT.

J is TRBJ2-7 and V is TRBV11-2; 9 nucleotides match TRBD1. In germline, CDR1 is SGHAT, CDR2 FQNNGV. Trimming took 5 bases from V and 2 from J; bases not matched to a gene: 4. The CDR3 covers 14 residues. The CDR3 loop is CASSIGQGTYEQYF. DNA for the CDR3: TGTGCCAGCAGCATTGGACAGGGGACCTACGAGCAGTACTTC. The variable domain in full, completed from reference TRBV11-2 and TRBJ2-7, reads EAGVAQSPRYKIIEKRQSVAFWCNPISGHATLYWYQQILGQGPKLLIQFQNNGVVDDSQLPKDRFSAERLKGVDSTLKIQPAKLEDSAVYLCASSIGQGTYEQYFGPGTRLTVT.

This chain uses TRBV4-1 with TRBJ2-3, with D perhaps TRBD2 (6 bases). Trimming took off 5 bases at V and 8 bases at J, with 14 bases between the two ends. This CDR3 has 13 residues. Germline V gene data show CDR1 as MGHRA and CDR2 as YSYEKL. CDR3 amino acids: CASSEGDSRTQYF. The CDR3 DNA reads TGCGCCAGCAGCGAAGGGGACTCCCGTACGCAGTATTTT.

The chain employs TRBV18 and TRBJ2-3; 8 bases are a match to TRBD1. This CDR3 spans 17 amino acids. V trimming: 3 bases; J trimming: 3 bases; junction bases outside the gene matches: 11. The germline CDR1 and CDR2 sequences are KGHSH and LQKENI. In DNA, the CDR3 is TGTGCCAGCTCACCTCTAATGACAGGGGTGAGGACAGATACGCAGTATTTT. Translated: CASSPLMTGVRTDTQYF. Supplemented by reference TRBV18 and TRBJ2-3, the full variable domain reads NAGVMQNPRHLVRRRGQEARLRCSPMKGHSHVYWYRQLPEEGLKFMVYLQKENIIDESGMPKERFSAEFPKEGPSILRIQQVVRGDSAAYFCASSPLMTGVRTDTQYFGPGTRLTVL.

V and J are TRBV28 and TRBJ1-2; TRBD1 aligns across 9 bases. Per the germline V gene, CDR1 is MDHEN and CDR2 is SYDVKM. This CDR3 contains 15 residues. The V and J ends lost 6 bases and 4 bases, in that order; junction bases with no gene match: 9. Written as DNA, the CDR3 is TGTGCCAGCAGATCCCCGGGACAGGGACCCTATGGCTACACCTTC. Protein product: CASRSPGQGPYGYTF.

This chain joins TRBV5-1 and TRBJ2-1, with TRBD2 matching over 11 bases. CDR1 and CDR2 (germline): SGHRS, YFSETQ. This CDR3 is 18 amino acids long. Trimming removed 4 bases from V and 1 base from J; junction bases left unmatched: 10. CDR3 residues: CASSLGTSGSISYNEQFF. Written as DNA, the CDR3 is TGCGCCAGCAGCCTAGGGACTAGCGGAAGTATTTCCTACAATGAGCAGTTCTTC. Drawing the rest from reference TRBV5-1 and TRBJ2-1, the complete variable domain is KAGVTQTPRYLIKTRGQQVTLSCSPISGHRSVSWYQQTPGQGLQFLFEYFSETQRNKGNFPGRFSGRQFSNSRSEMNVSTLELGDSALYLCASSLGTSGSISYNEQFFGPGTRLTVL.